This T cell receptor (beta chain) was profiled in a study of cytomegalovirus exposure and HLA in healthy donors. This CDR3 comprises 17 residues. Germline values: CDR1 SGHVS, CDR2 FQNEAQ. V lost 0 bases, J lost 4 bases, and 16 bases lay in between. The PCR had 60 Vbeta and 13 Jbeta primers. TCRdb's table, derived via immunoSEQ multiplex PCR, lists solely in-frame clones and lacks some. The table includes tens of thousands of clones, approximately 70% detected once. The rearrangement joins TRBV7-8 to TRBJ1-5; TRBD1 is a possible D gene (5 bases). The sequence was obtained from a man aged 40-49 years in good health and CMV-seropositive. Sequenced input: PBMCs. The CDR3 region has the DNA TGTGCCAGCAGCTTAGCGCGGTTCCAGGGTCATAATCAGCCCCAGCATTTT. This encodes CASSLARFQGHNQPQHF.